This T cell receptor beta chain came from a study of T cell responses to AZD1222 COVID-19 vaccine. General study findings and limits: The sample set comprised mostly white British donors with more females, and clonal diversity was possibly underestimated. Spike-specific TCR breadth and depth rose after two AZD1222 doses. Sampling that yielded the repertoires occurred only after the peak T cell response.

Method: immunoSEQ multiplex PCR; TCRdb's copy keeps in-frame clones and lacks some. The table has about 110,000 clones, around 90% seen once. This clone showed up just once. Its cognate antigen is unknown. Unmatched junction bases numbered 6, after V lost 4 bases and J lost 5 bases. The CDR3 extends over 14 amino acids. CDR1 MNHEY and CDR2 SMNVEV come from the germline V gene (reference sequence). This sequence was found in an adult in good health. This chain links TRBV27 with TRBJ1-1, with TRBD1 matching over 8 bases. Source: peripheral blood, taken on day 0 of MenACWY control vaccination. The DNA of the CDR3 is TGTGCCAGCAGTTCCACAGGGGGATATACTGAAGCTTTCTTT. Translation: CASSSTGGYTEAFF.